Shown below are 27 T cell receptor beta chains from a single sample sequenced in a study of beta chain features in type 1 diabetes. The sequenced template was cDNA made from the entire isolated RNA. This table comes from immunoSEQ multiplex PCR, and its TCRdb copy is limited to in-frame clones, with some not included. The sample lists about half a million clones, around 30% occurring once. Specimen: naive CD4+ T cells from blood. The receptors come from a man aged 18 to 29 in good health.

In this sample, this clone turned up a few times. V is TRBV30 and J is TRBJ2-1, with TRBD2 as a possible D gene (7 bases). Germline V gene data show CDR1 as GTSNPN and CDR2 as SVGIG (reference sequence). The CDR3 has 13 residues. V gave up 4 bases and J gave up 2 bases, with 9 bases separating them. Here the CDR3 reads CAWTGGAYNEQFF. CDR3 sequence (DNA): TGTGCCTGGACGGGGGGCGCCTACAATGAGCAGTTCTTC. Looking up the rest from reference TRBV30 and TRBJ2-1 gives the full variable domain: SQTIHQWPATLVQPVGSPLSLECTVEGTSNPNLYWYRQAAGRGLQLLFYSVGIGQISSEVPQNLSASRPQDRQFILSSKKLLLSDSGFYLCAWTGGAYNEQFFGPGTRLTVL.

This clone was found a few times. The J gene is TRBJ2-3, the V gene TRBV30; D gene ambiguous. Trimming shortened V by 0 bases and J by 6 bases, and 10 bases separated the two germline ends. This CDR3 is built from 13 residues. Germline values: CDR1 GTSNPN, CDR2 SVGIG (reference sequence). CDR3 coding DNA: TGTGCCTGGAGTGTGTCCCCCTGGGATACGCAGTATTTT. Amino acids: CAWSVSPWDTQYF.

This clone has only a few counts. The CDR3 here is CASRRSRSYNEQFF. The CDR3 DNA reads TGCGCCAGCAGACGGAGCCGCTCCTACAATGAGCAGTTCTTC. The V call is TRBV4-1, the J call TRBJ2-1; D uncertain. V gave up 6 bases and J gave up 0 bases, with 9 bases separating them. The CDR3 consists of 14 residues. CDR1 is MGHRA, CDR2 YSYEKL, per germline.

The chain uses TRBV27 and TRBJ2-1; 9 bases line up with TRBD2. Germline V lookup: CDR1 MNHEY, CDR2 SMNVEV (reference sequence). V shed 5 bases, J shed 10 bases, and the junction held 12 bases outside the gene matches. CDR3 length: 15 residues. The CDR3 sequence: CASSLSGTSRQEQFF. DNA of the CDR3: TGTGCCAGCAGTCTAAGCGGGACTAGCCGGCAGGAGCAGTTCTTC.

This clone came up a few times. The chain has TRBV5-1 and TRBJ2-5; D remains ambiguous. The CDR3 runs 13 residues. Trimming cost V 3 bases and J 3 bases, with 9 bases left between them. CDR1 and CDR2 (germline): SGHRS, YFSETQ. CDR3 loop: CASSSLAEETQYF. CDR3 in DNA: TGCGCCAGCAGCTCACTGGCAGAAGAGACCCAGTACTTC.

This clone was counted once. This rearrangement joins TRBV5-1 to TRBJ2-1; D gene unclear. The CDR3 contains 12 residues. Trimming took 3 bases from V and 6 from J, leaving 7 bases between them. Germline values: CDR1 SGHRS, CDR2 YFSETQ. The CDR3 loop is CASSSSPNEQFF. For the CDR3, the DNA is TGCGCCAGCAGCTCCTCCCCCAATGAGCAGTTCTTC.

The chain joins TRBV5-6 to TRBJ2-5, with 8 bases fitting TRBD1. CDR1 and CDR2 (germline): SGHDT, YYEEEE. V trimming: 3 bases; J trimming: 2 bases; junction bases outside the gene matches: 3. The CDR3 has 14 residues. This chain's CDR3 is CASSWRQGQETQYF. CDR3 sequence (DNA): TGTGCCAGCAGCTGGAGACAGGGGCAAGAGACCCAGTACTTC.

This clone appeared once. V gene TRBV7-8 combines with J gene TRBJ1-5, with 7 bases matching TRBD1. Germline V gives CDR1 SGHVS, CDR2 FQNEAQ. Losses at the gene ends were 1 base for V and 4 bases for J; bases not matched to a gene: 4. The CDR3 sequence is 15 residues long. CDR3 region: CASSLGQGLNQPQHF. The CDR3 nucleotides read TGTGCCAGCAGCTTAGGACAGGGCCTTAATCAGCCCCAGCATTTT.

The chain recombines TRBV7-9 with TRBJ2-2; perhaps TRBD2 as D (6 bases). The CDR3 length is 15 residues. Germline CDR1 reads SEHNR; CDR2 reads FQNEAQ (reference sequence). Trimming left V 5 bases short and J 4 bases short, with 14 bases between. CDR3 region: CASSPTSLPTGELFF. CDR3 sequence (DNA): TGTGCCAGCAGCCCCACTAGCTTACCCACCGGGGAGCTGTTTTTT.

V is TRBV5-4 and J is TRBJ2-5, with 8 bases matching TRBD1. CDR1 is SGHNT and CDR2 is YYREEE in the germline V gene (reference sequence). J lost 1 base, V lost 4 bases, and 6 bases had no gene match. This CDR3 region has 15 residues. The CDR3 region is CASSARQGLQETQYF. The CDR3 region has the DNA TGTGCCAGCAGCGCCAGACAGGGGCTCCAAGAGACCCAGTACTTC.

This clone appeared a few times. The chain links TRBV9 to TRBJ2-2; 7 bases are a match to TRBD1. The CDR3 loop spans 15 amino acids. The V segment lost 4 bases and the J segment 4 bases; nucleotides outside the gene matches: 7. Germline V gene sequence: CDR1 SGDLS, CDR2 YYNGEE. The DNA of the CDR3 is TGTGCCAGCAGCACCCGACAGGGAGCCACCGGGGAGCTGTTTTTT. Its protein is CASSTRQGATGELFF.

This clone was seen only a few times. V usage is TRBV7-2 and J usage is TRBJ2-7, with D tentatively TRBD1 (5 bases). This CDR3 is 14 amino acids long. V was shortened by 3 bases and J by 3 bases, with 12 bases between the two germline ends. Per the germline V gene, CDR1 is SGHTA and CDR2 is FQGNSA. The CDR3 region has the DNA TGTGCCAGCAGCTTTGCAGGCCAGGGCTACGAGCAGTACTTC. Its translation is CASSFAGQGYEQYF.

This chain uses TRBV9 with TRBJ2-5; D is unresolved. Germline V gene data show CDR1 as SGDLS and CDR2 as YYNGEE. V was trimmed by 3 bases and J by 5 bases, leaving 11 bases between them. The CDR3 loop spans 13 amino acids. In nucleotides, the CDR3 is TGTGCCAGCAGCGGTCACCTCAGTGAGACCCAGTACTTC. Its translation is CASSGHLSETQYF.

The chain couples TRBV7-3 to TRBJ1-2, with 10 bases aligning to TRBD1. J gave up 8 bases and V 5 bases, and 5 bases lay outside the gene matches. Germline values: CDR1 SGHTA, CDR2 FQGTGA. The CDR3 is made up of 13 amino acids. CDR3 residues: CASSPGQGRGYTF. DNA of the CDR3: TGTGCCAGCAGCCCGGGACAGGGGAGAGGCTACACCTTC.

V is TRBV7-9 and J is TRBJ2-5; 8 bases line up with TRBD1. Trimming at V came to 5 bases and at J to 4 bases, leaving 3 bases not matched to a gene. The CDR3 contains 13 residues. The V gene's germline CDR1 is SEHNR and CDR2 FQNEAQ (reference sequence). The CDR3 spells CASSGQGGETQYF. The CDR3 nucleotides are TGTGCCAGCAGCGGACAGGGTGGAGAGACCCAGTACTTC.

This clone was counted a few times. The chain couples TRBV7-2 to TRBJ2-5; TRBD1 matches 10 bases. V dropped 4 bases and J dropped 2; count of bases not matched to a gene: 7. CDR3 size: 16 residues. Germline CDR1 SGHTA, CDR2 FQGNSA. The CDR3 coding sequence is TGTGCCAGCAGCTCGGGACAGGGGTTCGGGCAAGAGACCCAGTACTTC. Amino acids: CASSSGQGFGQETQYF.

V gene TRBV29-1 combines with J gene TRBJ2-1; 13 bases map to TRBD2. V was clipped by 4 bases and J by 2 bases; unmatched bases: 5. Germline CDR1 reads SQVTM; CDR2 reads ANQGSEA. The CDR3 contains 16 residues. CDR3 amino acids: CSVGSTSGGTYNEQFF. The CDR3 DNA sequence: TGCAGCGTTGGGTCGACTAGCGGGGGGACCTACAATGAGCAGTTCTTC.

The chain couples TRBV5-4 to TRBJ2-5, with a tentative D call TRBD2 (5 bases). Germline CDR1 and CDR2: SGHNT and YYREEE (reference sequence). The CDR3 covers 16 residues. V lost 0 bases and J lost 3, with 15 bases in between. The CDR3 sequence is CASSLGAGEGKETQYF. The CDR3 bases are TGTGCCAGCAGCTTGGGAGCCGGAGAGGGAAAAGAGACCCAGTACTTC.

The chain carries TRBV9 and TRBJ2-4; 7 nucleotides align to TRBD2. This CDR3 region has 13 residues. The trim removed 1 base at V and 8 bases at J, leaving 3 bases unmatched. The germline CDR1 and CDR2 sequences are SGDLS and YYNGEE. In nucleotides, the CDR3 is TGTGCCAGCAGCGTACAGGGAGGGGACATTCAGTACTTC. Translation: CASSVQGGDIQYF.

The rearrangement joins TRBV7-9 to TRBJ1-3; no clear D. V dropped 0 bases and J dropped 0 bases, with 6 bases sitting between them. Germline V gives CDR1 SEHNR, CDR2 FQNEAQ (reference sequence). The CDR3 spans 15 residues. The CDR3 nucleotides read TGTGCCAGCAGCTTAGCTGGCAGCTCTGGAAACACCATATATTTT. Its translation: CASSLAGSSGNTIYF.

This clone has more than one count but fewer than ten. For the CDR3, the DNA is TGTGCCAGCACGAATAGCGGGGGCTGGAATGAGCAGTTCTTC. It encodes CASTNSGGWNEQFF. The chain links TRBV27 to TRBJ2-1; 9 bases align to TRBD2. With 7 bases clipped from V and 7 bases from J, the junction kept 8 bases outside the gene matches. The CDR3 totals 14 residues. Germline loops: CDR1 MNHEY, CDR2 SMNVEV (reference sequence).

The chain combines TRBV11-3 with TRBJ2-2; D remains unclear. The CDR3 is 13 residues long. Germline V lookup: CDR1 SGHNT, CDR2 YENEEA. Trimming pared 5 bases from V and 7 bases from J, leaving 11 bases between. CDR3 DNA sequence: TGTGCCAGCAGCCCCGAAAGATTCGGGGAGCTGTTTTTT. This encodes CASSPERFGELFF.

This clone was found a few times. The chain uses TRBV11-2 and TRBJ2-7; D is perhaps TRBD2 (6 bases). Trimming removed 0 bases at V and 4 bases at J, with 10 bases between. The CDR3 contains 14 residues. Germline lookup yields CDR1 SGHAT and CDR2 FQNNGV. The CDR3 DNA is TGTGCCAGCAGCTTAGAGACGGGGACTTACGAGCAGTACTTC. It translates to CASSLETGTYEQYF. The whole variable domain, remainder taken from reference TRBV11-2 and TRBJ2-7, is EAGVAQSPRYKIIEKRQSVAFWCNPISGHATLYWYQQILGQGPKLLIQFQNNGVVDDSQLPKDRFSAERLKGVDSTLKIQPAKLEDSAVYLCASSLETGTYEQYFGPGTRLTVT.

The J gene is TRBJ2-3, the V gene TRBV7-9; D possibly corresponds to TRBD2 (5 bases). Germline lookup yields CDR1 SEHNR and CDR2 FQNEAQ (reference sequence). The CDR3 is 15 amino acids. Trimming took 5 bases from V and 1 from J, leaving 13 bases between them. CDR3 bases: TGTGCCAGCAGCCCACGGGGAGTTGGCACAGATACGCAGTATTTT. Translating gives CASSPRGVGTDTQYF.

In this sample, this clone turned up a few times. The rearrangement uses TRBV28 and TRBJ2-1, with 8 positions matching TRBD2. This CDR3 is 17 amino acids long. The V gene end was trimmed by 7 bases and the J gene end by 6 bases; junction bases not matched to a gene: 17. CDR1 is MDHEN, CDR2 SYDVKM, per germline. CDR3 amino acids: CASKAFAGGPGPNEQFF. The CDR3 bases are TGTGCCAGCAAAGCTTTTGCGGGAGGCCCCGGGCCCAATGAGCAGTTCTTC.

The chain has TRBV5-1 and TRBJ1-2; D unresolved. The germline V gene has CDR1 SGHRS and CDR2 YFSETQ. V was clipped by 4 bases and J by 3 bases, with 7 bases between them. CDR3 size: 12 residues. The CDR3 DNA sequence: TGCGCCAGCAGCCGCCTGGACTATGGCTACACCTTC. Its translation is CASSRLDYGYTF. The complete variable domain, with remaining parts taken from reference TRBV5-1 and TRBJ1-2, reads KAGVTQTPRYLIKTRGQQVTLSCSPISGHRSVSWYQQTPGQGLQFLFEYFSETQRNKGNFPGRFSGRQFSNSRSEMNVSTLELGDSALYLCASSRLDYGYTFGSGTRLTVV.

The chain links TRBV9 to TRBJ2-5; TRBD2 matches 7 bases. This CDR3 region has 14 residues. V was clipped by 2 bases and J by 3 bases; unmatched bases: 4. Germline V CDR1 and CDR2: SGDLS, YYNGEE. The CDR3 sequence is CASSVSGPEETQYF. CDR3 in DNA: TGTGCCAGCAGCGTTAGCGGGCCAGAAGAGACCCAGTACTTC.